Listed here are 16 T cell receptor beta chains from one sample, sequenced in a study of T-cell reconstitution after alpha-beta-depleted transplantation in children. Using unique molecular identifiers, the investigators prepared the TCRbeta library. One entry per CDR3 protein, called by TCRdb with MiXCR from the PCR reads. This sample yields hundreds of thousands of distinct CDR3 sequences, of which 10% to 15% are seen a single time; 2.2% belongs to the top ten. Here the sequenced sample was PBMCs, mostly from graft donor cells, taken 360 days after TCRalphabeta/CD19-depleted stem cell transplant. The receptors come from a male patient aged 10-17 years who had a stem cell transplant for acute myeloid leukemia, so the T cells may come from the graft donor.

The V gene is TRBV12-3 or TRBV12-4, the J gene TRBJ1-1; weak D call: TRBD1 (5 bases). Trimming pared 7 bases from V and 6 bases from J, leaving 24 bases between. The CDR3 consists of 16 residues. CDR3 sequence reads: CASTLTLGMGQAEAFF. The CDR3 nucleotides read TGTGCCAGCACCCTAACGTTGGGCATGGGGCAGGCTGAAGCTTTCTTT.

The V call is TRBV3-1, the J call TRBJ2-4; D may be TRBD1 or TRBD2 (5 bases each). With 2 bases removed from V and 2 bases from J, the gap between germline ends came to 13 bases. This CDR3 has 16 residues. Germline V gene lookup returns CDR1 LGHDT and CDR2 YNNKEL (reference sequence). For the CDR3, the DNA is TGTGCCAGCAGCCAAACCGGGGACCGATCCAAAAACATTCAGTACTTC. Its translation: CASSQTGDRSKNIQYF.

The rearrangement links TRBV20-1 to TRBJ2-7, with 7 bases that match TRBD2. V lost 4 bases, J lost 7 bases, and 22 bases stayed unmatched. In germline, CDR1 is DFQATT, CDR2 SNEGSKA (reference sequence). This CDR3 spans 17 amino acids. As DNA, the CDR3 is TGCAGTGCTAATCAAGCGCGGGCGGGAGTCCCTCAGGAGGAGCAGTACTTC. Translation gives CSANQARAGVPQEEQYF.

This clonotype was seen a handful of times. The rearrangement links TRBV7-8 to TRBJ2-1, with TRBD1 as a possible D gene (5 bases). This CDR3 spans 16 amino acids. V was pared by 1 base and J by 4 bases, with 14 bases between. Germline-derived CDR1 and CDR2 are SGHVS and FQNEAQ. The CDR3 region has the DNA TGTGCCAGCAGCTTAGTTGGGCAGGGCGTATACAATGAGCAGTTCTTC. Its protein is CASSLVGQGVYNEQFF.

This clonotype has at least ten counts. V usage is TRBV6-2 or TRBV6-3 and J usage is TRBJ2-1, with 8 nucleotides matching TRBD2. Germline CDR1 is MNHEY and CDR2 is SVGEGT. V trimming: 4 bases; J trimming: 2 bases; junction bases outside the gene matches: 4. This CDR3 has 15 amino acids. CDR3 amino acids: CASSWTSSTYNEQFF. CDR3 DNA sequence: TGTGCCAGCAGTTGGACTAGCTCAACCTACAATGAGCAGTTCTTC.

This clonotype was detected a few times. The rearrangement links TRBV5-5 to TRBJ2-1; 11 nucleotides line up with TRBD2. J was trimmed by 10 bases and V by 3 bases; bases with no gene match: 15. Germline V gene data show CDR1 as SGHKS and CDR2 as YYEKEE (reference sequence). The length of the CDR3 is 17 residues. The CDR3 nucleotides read TGTGCCAGCAGCTCAGCCCCGGGACTAGCGGACCTAAGCGAGCAGTTCTTC. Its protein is CASSSAPGLADLSEQFF.

The CDR3 bases are TGCAGTGCTAGAGATCTGACTGAGGGGGTATACGAGCAGTACTTC. Protein: CSARDLTEGVYEQYF. This chain joins TRBV20-1 and TRBJ2-7; the D gene is possibly TRBD1 (6 bases). The germline gives CDR1 DFQATT, CDR2 SNEGSKA (reference sequence). V lost 0 bases, J lost 4 bases, and 16 bases lay in between. This CDR3 contains 15 residues.

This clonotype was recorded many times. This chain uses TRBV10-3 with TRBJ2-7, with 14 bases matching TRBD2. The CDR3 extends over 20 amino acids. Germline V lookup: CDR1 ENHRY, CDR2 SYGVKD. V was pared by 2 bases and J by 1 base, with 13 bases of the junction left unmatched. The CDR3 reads CAISEVRRLAGGPMSYEQYF. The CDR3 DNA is TGTGCCATCAGTGAGGTCAGGCGACTAGCGGGAGGGCCTATGTCCTACGAGCAGTACTTC.

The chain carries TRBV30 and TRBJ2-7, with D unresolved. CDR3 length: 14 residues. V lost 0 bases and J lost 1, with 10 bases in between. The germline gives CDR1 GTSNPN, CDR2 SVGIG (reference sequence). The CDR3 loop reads CAWSVGSGSYEQYF. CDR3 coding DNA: TGTGCCTGGAGTGTAGGCAGTGGGTCCTACGAGCAGTACTTC.

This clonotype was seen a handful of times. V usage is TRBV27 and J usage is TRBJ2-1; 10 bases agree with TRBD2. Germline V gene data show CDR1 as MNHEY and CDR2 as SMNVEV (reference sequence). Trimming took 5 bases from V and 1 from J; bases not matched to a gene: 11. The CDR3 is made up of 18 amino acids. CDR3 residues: CASSQSLAGAQSYNEQFF. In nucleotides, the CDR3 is TGTGCCAGCAGTCAAAGTCTAGCGGGAGCCCAGTCCTACAATGAGCAGTTCTTC.

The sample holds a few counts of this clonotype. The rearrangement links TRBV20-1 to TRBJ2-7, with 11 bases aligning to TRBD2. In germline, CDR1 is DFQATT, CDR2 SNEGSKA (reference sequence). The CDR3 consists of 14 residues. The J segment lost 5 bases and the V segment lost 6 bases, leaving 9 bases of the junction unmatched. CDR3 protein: CSARLAGRLDEQYF. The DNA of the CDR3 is TGCAGTGCGCGACTAGCGGGGAGGCTCGACGAGCAGTACTTC.

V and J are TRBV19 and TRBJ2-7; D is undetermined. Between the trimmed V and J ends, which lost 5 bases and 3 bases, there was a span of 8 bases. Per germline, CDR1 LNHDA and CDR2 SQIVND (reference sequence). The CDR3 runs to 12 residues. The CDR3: CASSSPNYEQYF. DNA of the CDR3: TGTGCCAGTAGTTCCCCTAACTACGAGCAGTACTTC.

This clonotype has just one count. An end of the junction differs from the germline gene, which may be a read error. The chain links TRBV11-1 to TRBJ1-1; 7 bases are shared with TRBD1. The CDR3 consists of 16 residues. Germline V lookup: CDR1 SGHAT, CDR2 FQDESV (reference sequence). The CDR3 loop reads CASSPRDSLGGTETFF. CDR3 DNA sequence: TGTGCCAGCAGCCCTCGGGACAGCCTCGGCGGGACTGAAACTTTCTTT.

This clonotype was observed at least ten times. The CDR3: CASSFSGTGQTEAFF. Here the CDR3 DNA reads TGTGCCAGCAGTTTCTCCGGGACAGGGCAAACTGAAGCTTTCTTT. The genes are TRBV28 and TRBJ1-1, with 9 positions matching TRBD1. The CDR3 runs to 15 residues. The germline CDR1 and CDR2 sequences are MDHEN and SYDVKM. J was trimmed by 5 bases and V by 3 bases; bases with no gene match: 7.

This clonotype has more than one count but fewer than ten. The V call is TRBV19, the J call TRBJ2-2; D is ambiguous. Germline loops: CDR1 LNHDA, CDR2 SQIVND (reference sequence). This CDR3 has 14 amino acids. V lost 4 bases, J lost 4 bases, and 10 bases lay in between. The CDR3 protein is CASSTLFSTGELFF. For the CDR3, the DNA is TGTGCCAGTAGTACACTTTTTAGCACCGGGGAGCTGTTTTTT.

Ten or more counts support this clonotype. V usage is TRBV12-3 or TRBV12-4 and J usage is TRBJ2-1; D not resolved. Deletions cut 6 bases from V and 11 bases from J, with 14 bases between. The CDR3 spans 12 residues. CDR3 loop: CASSLDPLKQFF. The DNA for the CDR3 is TGTGCCAGCAGCCTCGATCCTCTTAAGCAGTTCTTC.